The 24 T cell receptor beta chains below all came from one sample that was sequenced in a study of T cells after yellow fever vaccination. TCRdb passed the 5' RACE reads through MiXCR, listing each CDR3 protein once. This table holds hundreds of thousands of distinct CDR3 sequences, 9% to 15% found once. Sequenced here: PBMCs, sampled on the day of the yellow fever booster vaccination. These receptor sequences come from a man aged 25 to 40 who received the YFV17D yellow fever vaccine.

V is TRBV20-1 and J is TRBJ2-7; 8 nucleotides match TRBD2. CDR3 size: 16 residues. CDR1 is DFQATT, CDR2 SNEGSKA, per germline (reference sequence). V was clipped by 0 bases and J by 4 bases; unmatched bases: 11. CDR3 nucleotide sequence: TGCAGTGCTAGAGATGGGAGGGGACTAGGGGCATACGAGCAGTACTTC. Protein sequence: CSARDGRGLGAYEQYF.

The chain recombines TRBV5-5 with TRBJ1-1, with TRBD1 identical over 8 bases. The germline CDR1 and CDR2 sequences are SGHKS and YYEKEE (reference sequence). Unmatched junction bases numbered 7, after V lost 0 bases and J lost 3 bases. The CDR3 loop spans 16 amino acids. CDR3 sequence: CASSLGQGIGYTEAFF. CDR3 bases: TGTGCCAGCAGCTTGGGACAGGGGATTGGCTACACTGAAGCTTTCTTT.

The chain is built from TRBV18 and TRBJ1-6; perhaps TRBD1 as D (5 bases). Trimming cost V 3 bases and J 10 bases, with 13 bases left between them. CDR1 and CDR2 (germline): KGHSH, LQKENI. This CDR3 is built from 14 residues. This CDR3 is CASSPQGGHSPLHF. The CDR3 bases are TGTGCCAGCTCACCCCAGGGAGGACACTCACCCCTCCACTTT.

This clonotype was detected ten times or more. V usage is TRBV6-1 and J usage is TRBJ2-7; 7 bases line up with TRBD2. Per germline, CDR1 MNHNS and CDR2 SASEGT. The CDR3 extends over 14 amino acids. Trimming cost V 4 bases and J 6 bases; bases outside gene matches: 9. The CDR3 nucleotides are TGTGCCAGCAGTGCGGCTAGCGGAGGCACCGAGCAGTACTTC. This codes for CASSAASGGTEQYF.

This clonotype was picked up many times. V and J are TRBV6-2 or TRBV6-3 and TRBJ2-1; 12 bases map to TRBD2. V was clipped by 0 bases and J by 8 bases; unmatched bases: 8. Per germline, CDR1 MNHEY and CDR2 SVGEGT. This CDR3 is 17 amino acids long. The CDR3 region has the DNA TGTGCCAGCAGTTACTCCCTAGCGGGAGGGCTCCAGGATGAGCAGTTCTTC. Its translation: CASSYSLAGGLQDEQFF.

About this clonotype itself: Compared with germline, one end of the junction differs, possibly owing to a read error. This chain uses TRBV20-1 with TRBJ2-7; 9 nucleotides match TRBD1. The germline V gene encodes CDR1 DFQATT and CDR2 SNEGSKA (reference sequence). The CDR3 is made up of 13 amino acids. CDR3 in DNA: TGCAGTGCTGTTCCCGGGACAGGGCGCGAGCAGAACTTC. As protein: CSAVPGTGREQNF.

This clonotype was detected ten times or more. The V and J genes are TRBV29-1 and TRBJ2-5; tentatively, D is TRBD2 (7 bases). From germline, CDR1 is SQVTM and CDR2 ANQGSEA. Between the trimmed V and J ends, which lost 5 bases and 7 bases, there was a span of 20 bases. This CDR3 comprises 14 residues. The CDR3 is CSVLRGAQTGTQYF. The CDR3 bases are TGCAGCGTTCTTCGGGGGGCTCAAACCGGGACCCAGTACTTC.

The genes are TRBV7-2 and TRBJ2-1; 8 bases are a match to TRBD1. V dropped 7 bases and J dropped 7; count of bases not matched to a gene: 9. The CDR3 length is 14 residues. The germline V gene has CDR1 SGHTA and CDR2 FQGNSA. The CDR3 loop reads CASTVSRGRNEQFF. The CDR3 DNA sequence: TGTGCCAGCACCGTTAGCAGGGGGCGGAATGAGCAGTTCTTC.

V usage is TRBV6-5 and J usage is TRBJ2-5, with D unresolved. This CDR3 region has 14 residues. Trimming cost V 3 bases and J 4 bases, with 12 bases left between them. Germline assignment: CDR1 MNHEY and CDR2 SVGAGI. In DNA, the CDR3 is TGTGCCAGCAGTTATTACAGCCGAGCAGAGACCCAGTACTTC. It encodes CASSYYSRAETQYF.

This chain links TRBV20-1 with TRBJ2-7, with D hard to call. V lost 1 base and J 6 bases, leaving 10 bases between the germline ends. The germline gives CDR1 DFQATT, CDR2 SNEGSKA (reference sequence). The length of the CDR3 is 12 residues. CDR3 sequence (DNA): TGCAGTGCTAGAGGGCCCAACTCCGAGCAGTACTTC. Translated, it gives CSARGPNSEQYF.

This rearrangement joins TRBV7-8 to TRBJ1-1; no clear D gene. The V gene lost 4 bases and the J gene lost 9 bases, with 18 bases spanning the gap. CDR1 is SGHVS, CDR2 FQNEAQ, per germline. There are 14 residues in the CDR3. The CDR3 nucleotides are TGTGCCAGCAGCTCGAAGGAAGGCATCACCAAAGCTTTCTTT. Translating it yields CASSSKEGITKAFF.

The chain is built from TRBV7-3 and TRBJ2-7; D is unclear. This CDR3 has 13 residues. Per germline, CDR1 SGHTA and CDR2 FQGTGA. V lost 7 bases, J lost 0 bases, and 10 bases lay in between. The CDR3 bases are TGTGCCAGCATCAGTAGTGGCTCCTACGAGCAGTACTTC. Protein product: CASISSGSYEQYF.

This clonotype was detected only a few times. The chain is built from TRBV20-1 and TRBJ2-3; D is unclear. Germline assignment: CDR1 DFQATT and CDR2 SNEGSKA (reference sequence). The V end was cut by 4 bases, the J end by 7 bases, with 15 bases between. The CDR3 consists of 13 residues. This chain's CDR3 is CSANSEKWYTQYF. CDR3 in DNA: TGCAGTGCTAACAGCGAAAAGTGGTATACGCAGTATTTT.

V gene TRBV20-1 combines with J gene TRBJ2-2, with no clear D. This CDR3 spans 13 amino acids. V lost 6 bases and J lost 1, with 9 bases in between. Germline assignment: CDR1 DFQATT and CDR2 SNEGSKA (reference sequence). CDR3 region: CSAKRQNTGELFF. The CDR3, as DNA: TGCAGTGCCAAACGACAGAACACCGGGGAGCTGTTTTTT.

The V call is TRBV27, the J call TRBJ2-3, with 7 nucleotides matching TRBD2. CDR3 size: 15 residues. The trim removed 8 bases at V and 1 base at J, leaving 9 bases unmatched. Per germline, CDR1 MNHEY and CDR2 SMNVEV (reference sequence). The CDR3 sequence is CASGGRAGGTDTQYF. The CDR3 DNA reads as TGTGCCAGCGGTGGGAGGGCGGGCGGCACAGATACGCAGTATTTT.

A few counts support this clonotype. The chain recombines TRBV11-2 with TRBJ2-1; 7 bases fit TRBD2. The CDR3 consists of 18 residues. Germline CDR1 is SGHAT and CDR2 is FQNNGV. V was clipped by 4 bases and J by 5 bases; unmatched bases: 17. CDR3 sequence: CASSSLPGYGGRDNEQFF. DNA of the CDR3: TGTGCCAGCAGCTCCCTCCCGGGCTATGGCGGGAGAGACAATGAGCAGTTCTTC.

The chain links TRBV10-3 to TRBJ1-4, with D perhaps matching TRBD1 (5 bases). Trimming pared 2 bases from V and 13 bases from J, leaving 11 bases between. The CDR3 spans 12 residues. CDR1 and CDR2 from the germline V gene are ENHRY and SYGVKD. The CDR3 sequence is CAISEDPGRLFF. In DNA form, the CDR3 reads TGTGCCATCAGTGAGGATCCGGGACGACTGTTTTTT.

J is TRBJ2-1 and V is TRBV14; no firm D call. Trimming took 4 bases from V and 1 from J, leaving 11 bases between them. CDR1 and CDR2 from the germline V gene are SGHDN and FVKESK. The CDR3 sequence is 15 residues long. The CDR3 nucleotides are TGTGCCAGCAGCCGTAGCCGACAATCCTACAATGAGCAGTTCTTC. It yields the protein CASSRSRQSYNEQFF.

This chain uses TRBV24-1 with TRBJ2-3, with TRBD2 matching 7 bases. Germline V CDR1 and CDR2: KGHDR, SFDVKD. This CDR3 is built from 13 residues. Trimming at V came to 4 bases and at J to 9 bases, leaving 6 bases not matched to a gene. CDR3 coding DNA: TGTGCCACCAGTGAACCTAGCGGCATAACGCAGTATTTT. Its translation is CATSEPSGITQYF.

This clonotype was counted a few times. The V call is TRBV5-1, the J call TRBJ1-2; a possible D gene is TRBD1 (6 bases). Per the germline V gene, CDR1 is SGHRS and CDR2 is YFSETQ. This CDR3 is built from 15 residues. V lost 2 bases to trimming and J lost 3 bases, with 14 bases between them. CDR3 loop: CASSLSGAVDYGYTF. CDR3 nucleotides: TGCGCCAGCAGCTTATCGGGGGCGGTCGACTATGGCTACACCTTC.

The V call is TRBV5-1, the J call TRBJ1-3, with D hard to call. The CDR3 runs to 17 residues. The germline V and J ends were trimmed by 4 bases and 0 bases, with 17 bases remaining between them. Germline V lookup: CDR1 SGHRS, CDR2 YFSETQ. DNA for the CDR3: TGCGCCAGCAGCGATGGTACAGCCGGGTACTCTGGAAACACCATATATTTT. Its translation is CASSDGTAGYSGNTIYF.

The CDR3 spells CASSFEGRGGYTF. In DNA, the CDR3 is TGTGCCAGCAGTTTCGAGGGGCGGGGTGGCTACACCTTC. The chain has TRBV12-3 or TRBV12-4 and TRBJ1-2, with D possibly TRBD1 on 5 matching bases. Trimming cost V 3 bases and J 7 bases, with 12 bases left between them. CDR3 length: 13 residues.

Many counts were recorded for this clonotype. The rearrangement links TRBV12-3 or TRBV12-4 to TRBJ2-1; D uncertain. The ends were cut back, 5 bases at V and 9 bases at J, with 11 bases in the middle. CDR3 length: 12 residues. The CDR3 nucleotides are TGTGCCAGCAGTCCCCGGGCTTTTGAGCAGTTCTTC. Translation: CASSPRAFEQFF.

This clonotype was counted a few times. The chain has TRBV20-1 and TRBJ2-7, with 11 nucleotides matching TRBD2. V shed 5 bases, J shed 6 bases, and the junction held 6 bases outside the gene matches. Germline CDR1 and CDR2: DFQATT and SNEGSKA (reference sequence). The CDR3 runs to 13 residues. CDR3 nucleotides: TGCAGTGCTGGACTAGCGGGTAATTTCGAGCAGTACTTC. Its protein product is CSAGLAGNFEQYF.